This T cell receptor beta chain was profiled in a study of spatial heterogeneity in lung cancer. For the study at large: Sequencing consistently turned up more beta-chain sequences than alpha-chain sequences.

This clonotype counts as medium-sized. The antigen is unknown. With the library built for alpha chains, this beta chain is off target and its frequency is not meaningful. Individually, TCR cDNA molecules were each labelled with a unique molecular identifier. One entry per CDR3 protein, called by TCRdb with MiXCR from the 5' RACE reads. The repertoire consists of 6,000 to 8,500 distinct CDR3 sequences, with about 12% occurring once and the leading ten covering over 7.5%. As for time point: sample taken at primary tumor resection. Material for sequencing was whole RNA from tumor, nontumor lung or frozen PBMC, left unsorted. Germline-derived CDR1 and CDR2 are LGHNT and FRNRAP. The CDR3 loop spans 14 amino acids. V shed 3 bases and J shed 6 bases, with 12 bases lying between them. Study-level findings and limits: Tumor mutation count correlated with how many alpha and beta TCRs expanded intratumorally. Alpha chains reached an estimated coverage of around 6.5% of tumor T cells, and beta chains about 14%.

The sample consisted of lung tumor tissue, taken at surgery. The chain couples TRBV12-5 to TRBJ2-1; D possibly matches TRBD1 or TRBD2 (5 bases each). This TCR came from a male donor with early-stage non-small cell lung cancer. The CDR3 protein is CASGFGTPPNEQFF. The DNA of the CDR3 is TGTGCTAGTGGTTTTGGGACCCCCCCCAATGAGCAGTTCTTC.